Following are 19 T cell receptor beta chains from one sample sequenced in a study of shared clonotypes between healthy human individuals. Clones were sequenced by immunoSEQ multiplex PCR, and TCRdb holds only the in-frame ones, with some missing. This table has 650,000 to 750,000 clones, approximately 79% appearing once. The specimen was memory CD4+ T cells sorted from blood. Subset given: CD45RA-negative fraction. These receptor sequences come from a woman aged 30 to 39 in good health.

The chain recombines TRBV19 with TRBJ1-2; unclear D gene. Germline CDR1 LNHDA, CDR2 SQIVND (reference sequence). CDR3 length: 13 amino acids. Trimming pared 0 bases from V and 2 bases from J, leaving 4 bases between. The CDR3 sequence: CASSIERNYGYTF. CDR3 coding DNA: TGTGCCAGTAGTATAGAAAGGAACTATGGCTACACCTTC.

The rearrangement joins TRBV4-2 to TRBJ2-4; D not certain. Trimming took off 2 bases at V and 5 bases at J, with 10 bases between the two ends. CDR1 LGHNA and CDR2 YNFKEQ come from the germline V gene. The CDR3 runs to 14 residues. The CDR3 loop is CASSQQDRENIQYF. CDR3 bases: TGTGCCAGCAGCCAACAAGACCGAGAAAACATTCAGTACTTC.

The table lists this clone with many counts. As DNA, the CDR3 is TGTGCCAGCAGCCAAGTAGGCGGAGTTTGGAGCGAGCAGTACTTC. As protein: CASSQVGGVWSEQYF. V gene TRBV14 combines with J gene TRBJ2-7; no clear D. Per germline, CDR1 SGHDN and CDR2 FVKESK. Trimming removed 1 base at V and 6 bases at J, with 16 bases between. The length of the CDR3 is 15 residues.

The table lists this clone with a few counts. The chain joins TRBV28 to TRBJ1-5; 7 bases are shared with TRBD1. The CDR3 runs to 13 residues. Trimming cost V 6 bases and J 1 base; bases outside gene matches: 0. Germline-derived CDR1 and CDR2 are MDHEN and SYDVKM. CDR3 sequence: CASRTGSNQPQHF. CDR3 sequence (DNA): TGTGCCAGCAGGACAGGGAGCAATCAGCCCCAGCATTTT. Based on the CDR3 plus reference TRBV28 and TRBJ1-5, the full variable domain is DVKVTQSSRYLVKRTGEKVFLECVQDMDHENMFWYRQDPGLGLRLIYFSYDVKMKEKGDIPEGYSVSREKKERFSLILESASTNQTSMYLCASRTGSNQPQHFGDGTRLSIL.

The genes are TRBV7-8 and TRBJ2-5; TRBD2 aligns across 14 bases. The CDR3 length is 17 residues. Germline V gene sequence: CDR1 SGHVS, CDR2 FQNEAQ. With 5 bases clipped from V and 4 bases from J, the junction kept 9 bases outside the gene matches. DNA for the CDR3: TGTGCCAGCAGCGAGAGACTAGCGGGAGGGCCCATAGAGACCCAGTACTTC. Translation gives CASSERLAGGPIETQYF.

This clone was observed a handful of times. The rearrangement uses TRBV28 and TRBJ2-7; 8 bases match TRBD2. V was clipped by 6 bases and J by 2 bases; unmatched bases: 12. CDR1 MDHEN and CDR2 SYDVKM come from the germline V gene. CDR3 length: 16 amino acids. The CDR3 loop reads CASRVGGGSGTYEQYF. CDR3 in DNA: TGTGCCAGCAGGGTGGGGGGTGGTAGCGGGACCTACGAGCAGTACTTC.

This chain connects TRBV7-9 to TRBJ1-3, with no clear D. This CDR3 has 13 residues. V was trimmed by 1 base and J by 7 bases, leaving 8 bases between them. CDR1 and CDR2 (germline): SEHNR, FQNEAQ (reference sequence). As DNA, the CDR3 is TGTGCCAGCAGCTTAGTAGAGGCGAACACCATATATTTT. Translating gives CASSLVEANTIYF.

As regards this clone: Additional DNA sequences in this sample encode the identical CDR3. Written as DNA, the CDR3 is TGTGCTAGTGGTTTGTCCGGGGTCACTGAAGCTTTCTTT. It codes for CASGLSGVTEAFF. The V gene is TRBV12-5, the J gene TRBJ1-1; unclear D gene. The CDR3 has 13 amino acids. Deletions cut 2 bases from V and 4 bases from J, with 8 bases between. Germline V lookup: CDR1 LGHNT, CDR2 FRNRAP.

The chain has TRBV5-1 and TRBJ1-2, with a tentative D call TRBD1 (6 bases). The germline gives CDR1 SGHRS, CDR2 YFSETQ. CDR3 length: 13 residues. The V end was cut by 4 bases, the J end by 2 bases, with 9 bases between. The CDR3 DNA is TGCGCCAGCAGCGTAACAGGGAACTATGGCTACACCTTC. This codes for CASSVTGNYGYTF.

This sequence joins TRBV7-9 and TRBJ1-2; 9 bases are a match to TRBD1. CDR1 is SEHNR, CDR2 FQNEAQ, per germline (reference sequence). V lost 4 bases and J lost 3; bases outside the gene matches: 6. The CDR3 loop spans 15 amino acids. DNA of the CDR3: TGTGCCAGCAGCTCCGGACAGGGGTTGGACTATGGCTACACCTTC. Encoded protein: CASSSGQGLDYGYTF.

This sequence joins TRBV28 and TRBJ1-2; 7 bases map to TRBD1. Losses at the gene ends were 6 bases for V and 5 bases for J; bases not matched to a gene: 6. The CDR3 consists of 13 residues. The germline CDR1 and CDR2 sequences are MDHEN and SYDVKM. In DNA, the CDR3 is TGTGCCAGCAGACAGGGGTTTGAGTATGGCTACACCTTC. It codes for CASRQGFEYGYTF.

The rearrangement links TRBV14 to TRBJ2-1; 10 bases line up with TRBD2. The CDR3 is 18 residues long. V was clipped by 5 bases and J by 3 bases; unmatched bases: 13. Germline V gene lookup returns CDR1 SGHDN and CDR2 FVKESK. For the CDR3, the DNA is TGTGCCAGCAGCGAAAGATCTCTAGCGGGAGTGGACTACAATGAGCAGTTCTTC. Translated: CASSERSLAGVDYNEQFF.

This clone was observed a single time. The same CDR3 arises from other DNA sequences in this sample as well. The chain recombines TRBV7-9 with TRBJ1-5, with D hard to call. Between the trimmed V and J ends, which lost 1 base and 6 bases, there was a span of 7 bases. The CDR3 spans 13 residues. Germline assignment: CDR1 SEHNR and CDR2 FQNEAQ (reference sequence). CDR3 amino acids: CASSLDLGQPQHF. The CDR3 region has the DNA TGTGCCAGCAGCTTAGATTTGGGTCAGCCCCAGCATTTT.

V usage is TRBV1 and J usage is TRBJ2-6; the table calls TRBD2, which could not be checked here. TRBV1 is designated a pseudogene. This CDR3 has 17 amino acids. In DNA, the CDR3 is TGCACCAGCAGCGGAGATTGTGCACAAAGTCGGGCCAACGTCCTGACTTTC. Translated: CTSSGDCAQSRANVLTF.

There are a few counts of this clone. The CDR3 is CASSPKTGDEKLFF. CDR3 DNA: TGTGCCAGCTCACCTAAGACAGGGGATGAAAAACTGTTTTTT. The chain uses TRBV18 and TRBJ1-4; 8 bases fit TRBD1. The J segment lost 6 bases and the V segment lost 3 bases, leaving 3 bases of the junction unmatched. The CDR3 totals 14 residues. Germline V gene lookup returns CDR1 KGHSH and CDR2 LQKENI.

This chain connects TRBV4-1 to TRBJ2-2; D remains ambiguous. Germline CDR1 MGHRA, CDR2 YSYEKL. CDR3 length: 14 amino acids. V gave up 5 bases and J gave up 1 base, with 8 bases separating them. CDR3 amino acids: CASSWRGNTGELFF. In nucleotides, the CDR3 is TGCGCCAGCAGCTGGCGAGGGAACACCGGGGAGCTGTTTTTT.

In nucleotides, the CDR3 is TGTGCCAGCAGCAGTCGGACAGGGGGCGCAGGGGAAAAACTGTTTTTT. Amino acid sequence: CASSSRTGGAGEKLFF. This chain connects TRBV5-4 to TRBJ1-4, with 11 bases lining up with TRBD1. The trim removed 4 bases at V and 8 bases at J, leaving 10 bases unmatched. CDR3 size: 16 residues. CDR1 and CDR2 from the germline V gene are SGHNT and YYREEE (reference sequence).

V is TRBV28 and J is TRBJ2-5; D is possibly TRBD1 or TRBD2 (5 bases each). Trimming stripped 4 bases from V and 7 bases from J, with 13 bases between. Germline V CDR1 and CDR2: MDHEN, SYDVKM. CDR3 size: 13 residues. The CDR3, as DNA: TGTGCCAGCAGTTCCGGGGACCCCGGGACCCAGTACTTC. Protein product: CASSSGDPGTQYF. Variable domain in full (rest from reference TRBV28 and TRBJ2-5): DVKVTQSSRYLVKRTGEKVFLECVQDMDHENMFWYRQDPGLGLRLIYFSYDVKMKEKGDIPEGYSVSREKKERFSLILESASTNQTSMYLCASSSGDPGTQYFGPGTRLLVL.

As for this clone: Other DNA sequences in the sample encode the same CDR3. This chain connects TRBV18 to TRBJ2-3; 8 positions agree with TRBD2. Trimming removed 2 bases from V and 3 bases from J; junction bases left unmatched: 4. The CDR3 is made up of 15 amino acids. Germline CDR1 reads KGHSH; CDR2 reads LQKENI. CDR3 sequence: CASSPTLAGTDTQYF. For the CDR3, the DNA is TGTGCCAGCTCACCAACCTTAGCGGGAACAGATACGCAGTATTTT.